Here is one T cell receptor beta chain with its context. No antigen is known for it. The record originates from a study of T-cell memory formation after mild COVID-19. UMIs and sample barcodes were carried by the TCR alpha and TCR beta cDNA libraries that 5'RACE produced using constant-segment primers. TCRdb itself ran the 5' RACE reads through MiXCR, one entry per CDR3 protein. The sample has approximately 300,000 distinct CDR3 sequences, less than 20% seen once. Study-level findings and limits: Second-wave clones reaching peak frequency on day 37 lacked confirmed SARS-CoV-2 specificity. Contracting CD8+ clones were enriched in EMRA, CD4+ mainly in CM and EM.

Germline values: CDR1 MNHEY, CDR2 SVGAGI. There are 15 residues in the CDR3. V trimming: 7 bases; J trimming: 5 bases; junction bases outside the gene matches: 8. This sequence joins TRBV6-5 and TRBJ1-1, with 12 positions matching TRBD1. This sequence originates from a man aged 18-30 years who had mild COVID-19 (a few samples of this study predate the infection). Cell type and time point are not known. The specimen was PBMCs or a T cell subset sorted from them (not recorded which). The CDR3 DNA is TGTGCCAGCAACAGGGGGGACAGGGGGCGGACTGAAGCTTTCTTT. Its translation: CASNRGDRGRTEAFF.